Each of the 6 T cell receptor beta chains below was sequenced from the same sample in a study of beta chain features in type 1 diabetes. The sequenced template was cDNA made from the entire isolated RNA. Clones were sequenced by immunoSEQ multiplex PCR, and TCRdb holds only the in-frame ones, with some missing. This table holds approximately 44,000 clones, around 70% found once. These receptors have no known antigen. Study results and limitations: TCRB CDR3s were moderately but significantly shorter in Type 1 diabetes patients in all four CD4+ subsets.

The sequenced material came from Tregs from blood. These TCRs come from a woman aged 18-29 years with type 1 diabetes.

The rearrangement links TRBV7-9 to TRBJ2-1, with 8 positions matching TRBD2. This CDR3 region has 16 residues. V was pared by 1 base and J by 6 bases, with 8 bases of the junction left unmatched. The V gene's germline CDR1 is SEHNR and CDR2 FQNEAQ (reference sequence). The CDR3 region has the DNA TGTGCCAGCAGCTTAGGTCCTCCGGGACTAGTCAATGAGCAGTTCTTC. Translation gives CASSLGPPGLVNEQFF.

The chain is built from TRBV20-1 and TRBJ2-7; D is perhaps TRBD2 (6 bases). The CDR3 spans 10 residues. Trimming took off 8 bases at V and 4 bases at J, with 9 bases between the two ends. CDR1 is DFQATT, CDR2 SNEGSKA, per germline (reference sequence). The CDR3 coding sequence is TGCAGTCTAGGACTATACGAGCAGTACTTC. This encodes CSLGLYEQYF.

This clone was seen a few times. V and J are TRBV5-1 and TRBJ2-5; the D gene is possibly TRBD1 (6 bases). Germline V gene sequence: CDR1 SGHRS, CDR2 YFSETQ. This CDR3 region has 14 residues. Trimming pared 2 bases from V and 3 bases from J, leaving 11 bases between. CDR3 in DNA: TGCGCCAGCAGCTTATGGACAGAGAAAGAGACCCAGTACTTC. This codes for CASSLWTEKETQYF.

The chain recombines TRBV27 with TRBJ2-2, with D perhaps TRBD1 (5 bases). The CDR3 runs to 16 residues. CDR1 is MNHEY and CDR2 is SMNVEV in the germline V gene (reference sequence). The V end was cut by 8 bases, the J end by 1 base, with 17 bases between. The CDR3 region is CASRPQGGGNTGELFF. The DNA for the CDR3 is TGTGCCAGCCGTCCCCAGGGTGGCGGGAACACCGGGGAGCTGTTTTTT.

V and J are TRBV18 and TRBJ1-5; maybe TRBD1 (5 bases). There are 16 residues in the CDR3. V was pared by 3 bases and J by 7 bases, with 19 bases between. CDR1 KGHSH and CDR2 LQKENI come from the germline V gene. The CDR3 nucleotides are TGTGCCAGCTCACCGGGGGGTTCACGGGGGACCCAGCCCCAGCATTTT. Its translation: CASSPGGSRGTQPQHF.

J is TRBJ2-5 and V is TRBV19; 12 positions match TRBD2. The CDR3 is made up of 16 amino acids. Germline loops: CDR1 LNHDA, CDR2 SQIVND (reference sequence). V shed 8 bases and J 5 bases; nucleotides not matched to a gene: 12. In DNA, the CDR3 is TGTGCCAGTGCGGGGCTAGCGGGGGGGCCAATGGAGACCCAGTACTTC. It translates to CASAGLAGGPMETQYF.